This T cell receptor beta chain is drawn from a study of T cells in Graves' hyperthyroidism and ophthalmopathy. Study-level results: Most expanded thyroid clonotypes above 0.001 also appeared in blood.

This clonotype was counted many times. Its target is unknown. This CDR3 is missing its conserved last phenylalanine or tryptophan, likely due to a read error. The source material, RNA transcripts, was used to amplify TCR beta CDR3 regions. When the TCR CDR3 underwent first-round RT-PCR, the HTBI primer set was used. TCRdb itself ran the multiplex PCR reads through MiXCR, one entry per CDR3 protein. The table includes 450,000 to 650,000 distinct CDR3 sequences, less than 25% detected once. A roughly 9.7 ml volume of fresh peripheral blood provided the PBMCs. The receptor comes from a man aged 18 to 30 with Graves' hyperthyroidism. Specimen: blood.

As DNA, the CDR3 is TGTGCCAGCATTCGGACAGCTGATACCTATGGCTACACCTCC. This translates into CASIRTADTYGYTS. The rearrangement uses TRBV2 and TRBJ1-2, with D possibly matching TRBD1 (6 bases). V was cut by 7 bases and J by 4 bases, with 16 bases left in between. Germline loops: CDR1 SNHLY, CDR2 FYNNEI. The CDR3 covers 14 residues.